Listed below are T cell receptor beta chains from one sample, sequenced in a study of shared clonotypes between healthy human individuals. Some clones are missing from TCRdb's copy, which holds only in-frame ones; the method was immunoSEQ multiplex PCR. The sample records roughly 2.2 million clones, less than 95% being singletons. Material for sequencing was naive CD4+ T cells from PBMCs. These receptors were obtained from a man between 18 and 29 years old in good health. Some clones in this sample may be carry-over from other donors' samples. CDR3s include the opening cysteine and the closing phenylalanine or tryptophan. A D gene is named only where the DNA matches it firmly.

TRBJ1-4 | TRBD1 | TRBV6-5 | CASSYGDRDNEKLFF
TRBJ2-3 | . | TRBV10-3 | CAISEVAYTDTQYF
TRBJ1-3 | . | TRBV6-5 | CASSYQDTIYF
TRBJ2-4 | TRBD1 | TRBV28 | CASSRGQAVENIQYF
TRBJ1-5 | . | TRBV5-6 | CASSRWGAGGPQHF
TRBJ1-1 | TRBD1 | TRBV5-1 | CASSFSGGRGNTEAFF
TRBJ1-1 | . | TRBV20-1 | CSLGSEAFF
TRBJ2-3 | . | TRBV6-5 | CASSRAGTDTQYF
TRBJ2-7 | . | TRBV2 | CASSLDRMSYEQYF
TRBJ2-5 | . | TRBV7-9 | CASSLGDREYQETQYF
TRBJ1-3 | . | TRBV14 | CASMRTRSSGNTIYF
TRBJ2-3 | TRBD2 | TRBV5-4 | CASSSGGLAGGGDTQYF
TRBJ2-5 | TRBD2 | TRBV7-6 | CASSLGEGRETQYF
TRBJ2-3 | TRBD2 | TRBV7-3 | CASSLLPTLAGGSTQYF
TRBJ2-7 | . | TRBV4-2 | CASSRGKSYEQYF
TRBJ1-5 | . | TRBV6-5 | CASRAGGHNQPQHF
TRBJ2-7 | TRBD1 | TRBV2 | CASLYRGAYEQYF
TRBJ1-5 | TRBD1 | TRBV28 | CASSPPPRGRPQHF
TRBJ2-1 | TRBD2 | TRBV14 | CASSQGLGRKYNEQFF
TRBJ2-5 | . | TRBV5-1 | CASSPTEGETQYF
TRBJ1-2 | . | TRBV5-1 | CASSKFGQTSGYGYTF
TRBJ1-2 | TRBD1 | TRBV6-5 | CASRRQGGDYGYTF
TRBJ1-2 | TRBD1 | TRBV9 | CASSVGMNRGAVGYTF
TRBJ2-7 | TRBD1 | TRBV27 | CASTSLVQGVGREQYF
TRBJ2-2 | . | TRBV28 | CATPNRDTDTGELFF
TRBJ1-4 | . | TRBV5-1 | CASSLPDGTNEKLFF
TRBJ1-3 | . | TRBV5-1 | CASTSTQGNTIYF
TRBJ1-1 | . | TRBV2 | CATSGEMNTEAFF
TRBJ1-5 | . | TRBV10-3 | CAMGEGWDQPQHF
TRBJ2-1 | . | TRBV9 | CASSPGGGNLYNEQFF
TRBJ2-3 | . | TRBV7-9 | CASSFAPGTPLRDTQYF
TRBJ2-7 | TRBD1 | TRBV2 | CASSDGQAPYEQYF
TRBJ2-7 | TRBD2 | TRBV9 | CASSVEAGRFYEQYF
TRBJ2-7 | . | TRBV5-1 | CASSLGSGGGLYEQYF
TRBJ2-7 | . | TRBV6-4 | CASSDSGASYEQYF
TRBJ2-7 | TRBD1 | TRBV5-1 | CASRGQGLSYEQYF
TRBJ1-2 | . | TRBV5-5 | CASSLSVPDYGYTF
TRBJ2-1 | TRBD2 | TRBV7-3 | CASSSSGKSREQFF
TRBJ2-2 | . | TRBV19 | CASSIEGGRELFF
TRBJ2-3 | TRBD2 | TRBV5-1 | CASKPSGTVRTDTQYF